The present T cell receptor (beta chain) was sequenced within a study of blood T cell repertoires in COVID-19. At the level of the study: T cells, B-cell-depleted T cells, or PBMCs supplied cDNA or gDNA.

The V gene lost 5 bases and the J gene lost 2 bases, with 10 bases spanning the gap. Looked up from germline, CDR1 is KGHSH and CDR2 is LQKENI. The CDR3 runs 13 residues. Profiling relied on immunoSEQ multiplex PCR, and the TCRdb table lists in-frame clones only, not all of them. The top ten hold under 2.5% of the sample, which has around 60,000 clones, 91% seen once. The chain carries TRBV18 and TRBJ2-7, with a weak D call TRBD2 (6 bases). Sequenced: peripheral blood. The TCR sequence derives from a man aged 55 to 70 with acute or convalescent COVID-19. The CDR3 reads CASSISGPYEQYF. Here the CDR3 DNA reads TGTGCCAGCTCAATTAGCGGACCCTACGAGCAGTACTTC.